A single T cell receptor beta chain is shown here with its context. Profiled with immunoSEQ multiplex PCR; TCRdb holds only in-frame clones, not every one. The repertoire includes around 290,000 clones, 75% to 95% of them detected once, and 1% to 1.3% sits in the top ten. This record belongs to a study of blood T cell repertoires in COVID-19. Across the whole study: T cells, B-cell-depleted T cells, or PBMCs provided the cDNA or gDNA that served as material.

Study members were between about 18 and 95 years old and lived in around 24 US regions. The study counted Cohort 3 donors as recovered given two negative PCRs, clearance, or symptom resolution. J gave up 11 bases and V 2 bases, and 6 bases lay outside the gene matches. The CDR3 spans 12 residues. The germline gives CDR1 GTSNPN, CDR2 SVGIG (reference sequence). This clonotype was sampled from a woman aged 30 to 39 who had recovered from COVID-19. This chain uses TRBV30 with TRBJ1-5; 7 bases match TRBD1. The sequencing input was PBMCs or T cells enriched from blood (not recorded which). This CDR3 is CAWSLGTVSQHF. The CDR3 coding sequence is TGTGCCTGGAGTTTAGGGACAGTATCCCAGCATTTT.